This T cell receptor beta chain was recorded in a study of T cell responses to AZD1222 COVID-19 vaccine. Findings and caveats of the study: Regions 160-218 and 743-854 dominated among vaccine-associated CD4 TCRs spanning spike. Nearly half of spike-specific TCRs reportedly target unmutated variant regions. At baseline, seropositivity was found in only a handful of AZD1222 recipients.

V was clipped by 2 bases and J by 4 bases, with 11 bases between them. This CDR3 contains 14 residues. The germline V gene encodes CDR1 MNHEY and CDR2 SVGAGI. Method: immunoSEQ multiplex PCR; TCRdb's copy keeps in-frame clones and lacks some. The data show over 65,000 clones, less than 90% seen once. Notes on this clone: The antigen remains undetermined.

The chain joins TRBV6-5 to TRBJ1-1; D unresolved. This specimen consisted of peripheral blood, obtained on day 0 of AZD1222 vaccination. The sequence came from an adult in good health. As DNA, the CDR3 is TGTGCCAGCAGTTACCTCAATTCAATCACTGAAGCTTTCTTT. As protein: CASSYLNSITEAFF.